The present entry profiles one T cell receptor beta chain with its context. What it binds is not known. The sample is drawn from a study of cytomegalovirus exposure and HLA in healthy donors. Whole-study context: Early released data comprised about 85 million unique TCRs from HLA-typed donors. Within the Caucasian-associated ancestry cluster were around 80% of the roughly 400 genotyped donors.

Findings of the study overall: In a later analysis, TCR association rates varied by HLA locus: DRB1 most, HLA-C fewest. A later analysis reported that several of the most significant clusters appeared to be linked to common viral pathogens, among them Epstein-Barr virus.

The length of the CDR3 is 15 residues. J was trimmed by 5 bases and V by 4 bases; bases with no gene match: 6. CDR1 is SGHVS, CDR2 FNYEAQ, per germline. Primers for the PCR totalled 60 Vbeta and 13 Jbeta. Repertoires were generated with immunoSEQ multiplex PCR, while TCRdb's copy carries only in-frame clones and drops some. Here the sample spans some 90,000 clones, 76% being singletons. The V call is TRBV7-6, the J call TRBJ2-1, with 9 bases fitting TRBD1. This TCR derives from a man aged 30-40 years in good health and CMV-seropositive. The sample taken for sequencing was PBMCs. DNA of the CDR3: TGTGCCAGCAGCTCGGGGACAGGGAGTGACAATGAGCAGTTCTTC. It translates to CASSSGTGSDNEQFF.